This T cell receptor beta chain comes out of a study of graft-versus-host responses after intestinal transplantation. This clone showed up just a few times. TCRdb keeps only in-frame clones here, not all; method: immunoSEQ multiplex PCR. The sample carries about 57,000 clones, about 87% recorded once. The germline gives CDR1 SGHNT, CDR2 YYREEE (reference sequence). CDR3 length: 13 amino acids. The V segment lost 5 bases and the J segment 8 bases; nucleotides outside the gene matches: 6. The sequence was collected from a human patient who received an intestinal transplant, so some T cells may come from the graft donor. J is TRBJ1-4 and V is TRBV5-4; 7 bases align to TRBD1. Material: PBMCs, obtained 26 days after transplant. The CDR3 DNA is TGTGCCAGCAGGACGAGGGACAGCGAAAAACTGTTTTTT. This translates into CASRTRDSEKLFF.